These T cell receptor beta chains were read from a single sample in a study of technical replicates of blood from several donors. Assay used: immunoSEQ multiplex PCR; TCRdb lists only in-frame clones, some missing. The table lists 81,000 or so clones, 96% of them singletons. The material sequenced was T cells isolated from PBMCs. These receptors were obtained from a human donor in good health. Both conserved end residues are part of each CDR3. D genes are given only for firm matches. Rows may omit the clone size; those that give it use once, few, many or a size class.

>TRBV11-2|TRBD2|TRBJ2-3|NA
TGTGCCAGCAGCCCGCCCCGACCAACTAGCGGGAGACTCCCTACGCAGTATTTT
CASSPPRPTSGRLPTQYF
>TRBV2|NA|TRBJ1-5|NA
TGTGCCAGCAGTGACCGGGTCTATAGCAATCAGCCCCAGCATTTT
CASSDRVYSNQPQHF
>TRBV6-1|TRBD1|TRBJ1-5|once
TGTGCCAGCAGTGTCCTGGACAGGAATCAGCCCCAGCATTTT
CASSVLDRNQPQHF
>TRBV7-6|NA|TRBJ2-1|NA
TGTGCCAGCAGCTTAGACAGGGAGTCCTACAATGAGCAGTTCTTC
CASSLDRESYNEQFF
>TRBV4-1|TRBD2|TRBJ2-1|NA
TGCGCCAGCAGCCAAGAAACCCCCACAGCGGGGGGATTTGTTGAGCAGTTCTTC
CASSQETPTAGGFVEQFF
>TRBV5-1|TRBD2|TRBJ2-2|NA
TGCGCCAGCAGCTTGGCCGGACTAGCGCCGGGCACCGGGGAGCTGTTTTTT
CASSLAGLAPGTGELFF
>TRBV19|TRBD1|TRBJ1-2|NA
TGTGCCAGTAGTATAGATCGGGCGAACAGGGGAATCTATGGCTACACCTTC
CASSIDRANRGIYGYTF
>TRBV5-6|NA|TRBJ1-3|NA
TGTGCCAGCAGCTTAGGGACTTCCAGCTCTGGAAACACCATATATTTT
CASSLGTSSSGNTIYF
>TRBV2|TRBD1|TRBJ2-5|NA
TGTGCCAGCAGGGGGGGACAGGGAAAGACCCAGTACTTC
CASRGGQGKTQYF
>TRBV29-1|NA|TRBJ1-2|NA
TGCAGCGTCCCCCAAAATGGCTACACCTTC
CSVPQNGYTF
>TRBV11-2|NA|TRBJ2-1|NA
TGTGCCAGCAGCTCCCGGGACTTCTCCTACAATGAGCAGTTCTTC
CASSSRDFSYNEQFF
>TRBV21-1|NA|TRBJ1-5|NA
TGTGCCAGCAGCAAAAGGGACAAAGCTGATCAGCCCCAGCATTTT
CASSKRDKADQPQHF
>TRBV11-3|TRBD2|TRBJ2-7|once
TGTGCCAGCAGCTCGACTTTTCTAGCGGTCGGTCGGGGGGGACCGGACGAGCAGTACTTC
CASSSTFLAVGRGGPDEQYF
>TRBV11-3|TRBD2|TRBJ2-1|NA
TGTGCCAGCAGCCCTAGCGGGACTATCTCAGTCAATGAGCAGTTCTTC
CASSPSGTISVNEQFF
>TRBV28|NA|TRBJ1-2|NA
TGTGCCAGCAGTTTACCCGGGTCGACAGGCTATGGCTACACCTTC
CASSLPGSTGYGYTF
>TRBV5-4|NA|TRBJ2-1|NA
TGTGCCAGCAGCTTGAGAGGGATCGGCTCCTACAATGAGCAGTTCTTC
CASSLRGIGSYNEQFF
>TRBV7-9|TRBD2|TRBJ2-7|NA
TGTGCCAGCAGCTTTTTAGCGGGGGGGCGCGAGCAGTACTTC
CASSFLAGGREQYF
>TRBV28|TRBD1|TRBJ1-2|NA
TGTGCCAGCGTCCAGGGGGCTAACTATGGCTACACCTTC
CASVQGANYGYTF
>TRBV7-9|TRBD1|TRBJ1-1|NA
TGTGCCAGCACTACGACAGGGGGACGAACTGAAGCTTTCTTT
CASTTTGGRTEAFF
>TRBV7-6|TRBD1|TRBJ2-7|NA
TGTGCCAGCGGGACAGGGAACAACGAGCAGTACTTC
CASGTGNNEQYF
>TRBV4-1|NA|TRBJ2-2|NA
TGCGCCAGCAGCCCGCAGAGGACTTTTGACACCGGGGAGCTGTTTTTT
CASSPQRTFDTGELFF
>TRBV7-3|NA|TRBJ2-1|NA
TGTGCCAGCAGCTTATCGGCGGCCTCCTACAATGAGCAGTTCTTC
CASSLSAASYNEQFF
>TRBV7-3|NA|TRBJ2-7|NA
TGTGCCAGCAGCTTAGGCGTTGGACAGAGCTACGAGCAGTACTTC
CASSLGVGQSYEQYF
>TRBV7-9|NA|TRBJ1-2|NA
TGTGCCAGCAGCTCCGGGTACCGGGGGGGCTTTGACTATGGCTACACCTTC
CASSSGYRGGFDYGYTF
>TRBV4-1|NA|TRBJ2-1|NA
TGCGCCAGCAGCCAAGCTCAGGGGGGCATGAATGAGCAGTTCTTC
CASSQAQGGMNEQFF
>TRBV29-1|TRBD1|TRBJ2-7|once
TGCAGCGTTGATTCAGTTGAGTTAGGGACAGGCGCTTTCAGCGAGCAGTACTTC
CSVDSVELGTGAFSEQYF
>TRBV28|TRBD1|TRBJ1-2|NA
TGTGCCAGCACCGTTAAGGGACAGTCAGTCTTC
CASTVKGQSVF
>TRBV6-1|TRBD1|TRBJ1-1|once
TGTGCCAGCACCCTGGACAGGGGTGAAGCTTTCTTT
CASTLDRGEAFF
>TRBV28|TRBD2|TRBJ2-2|NA
TGTGCCAGCAGTTTGGGACTAAACACCGGGGAGCTGTTTTTT
CASSLGLNTGELFF
>TRBV5-1|NA|TRBJ1-4|NA
TGCGCCAGCAGCTTGGCGAGGGCAGGGGACGAAAAACTGTTTTTT
CASSLARAGDEKLFF
>TRBV27|NA|TRBJ2-3|once
TGTGCCAGCAGTTTAAAACAGGGTCCTAGCACAGATACGCAGTATTTT
CASSLKQGPSTDTQYF
>TRBV28|NA|TRBJ2-1|NA
TGTGCCAGCAGTCTGCTAACTAGTGGGAGATACAATGAGCAGTTCTTC
CASSLLTSGRYNEQFF
>TRBV6-1|NA|TRBJ1-2|NA
TGTGCCAGCACCCGAGGGAATGGCTACACCTTC
CASTRGNGYTF
>TRBV28|NA|TRBJ2-4|NA
TGTGCCAGCAGTTCCGAAACTACGATCCCGAGAGCCAAAAACATTCAGTACTTC
CASSSETTIPRAKNIQYF
>TRBV5-1|TRBD1|TRBJ1-5|NA
TGCGCCAGCAGCCCGACAGGGGATTATAATCAGCCCCAGCATTTT
CASSPTGDYNQPQHF
>TRBV30|NA|TRBJ1-1|NA
TGTGCCTGGTTCCAGGAGAACACTGAAGCTTTCTTT
CAWFQENTEAFF
>TRBV9|TRBD1|TRBJ2-5|NA
TGTGCCAGCAGCCCCGGGACAGAAGAGACCCAGTACTTC
CASSPGTEETQYF
>TRBV5-8|TRBD1|TRBJ2-1|NA
TGTGCCAGCAGCTGGGGACAGGGGGCTTATGAGCAGTTCTTC
CASSWGQGAYEQFF
>TRBV11-2|NA|TRBJ2-7|NA
TGTGCCAGCAGCCCCGAGACGGGTCCCGAGCAGTACTTC
CASSPETGPEQYF
>TRBV5-1|NA|TRBJ1-4|NA
TGCGCCAGCAGCTTTGCGGGTTCGGGTCCTAATGAAAAACTGTTTTTT
CASSFAGSGPNEKLFF
>TRBV6-5|NA|TRBJ2-5|NA
TGTGCCAGCAGTTACAATTCTTACAGAGAGACCCAGTACTTC
CASSYNSYRETQYF
>TRBV30|NA|TRBJ2-7|NA
TGTGCCTGGAGTGTACGGGTCTCCTACGAGCAGTACTTC
CAWSVRVSYEQYF
>TRBV30|NA|TRBJ2-5|NA
TGTGCCTGGAGTGGACAGATTCAAGAGACCCAGTACTTC
CAWSGQIQETQYF
>TRBV2|NA|TRBJ1-1|NA
TGTGCCAGCATGTCCGGGACACCTTTCTTT
CASMSGTPFF
>TRBV7-8|NA|TRBJ1-5|NA
TGTGCCAGCAGCTTTTCGGACACGCCATGGGGGCCCCAGCATTTT
CASSFSDTPWGPQHF
>TRBV6-1|NA|TRBJ1-2|NA
TGTGCCAGCAGTGAAACCTATCAGGTTTCTTATGGCTACACCTTC
CASSETYQVSYGYTF
>TRBV29-1|NA|TRBJ2-7|NA
TGCAGCGTTGAAGACCTCTACGAGCAGTACTTC
CSVEDLYEQYF
>TRBV15|TRBD1|TRBJ2-7|NA
TGTGCCACCAGCAGGGACAGGGGGACCTACGAGCAGTACTTC
CATSRDRGTYEQYF
>TRBV27|NA|TRBJ1-2|NA
TGTGCCAGCAGTTTATCCTCCAGGTTGGTGGGCTACACCTTC
CASSLSSRLVGYTF
>TRBV7-3|NA|TRBJ2-3|NA
TGTGCCAGCAGCTTTTACGGGGATACGCAGTATTTT
CASSFYGDTQYF
>TRBV18|TRBD1|TRBJ1-5|NA
TGTGCCAGCTCTCGCAATCAGGGGGGCAATCAGCCCCAGCATTTT
CASSRNQGGNQPQHF
>TRBV4-2|NA|TRBJ2-1|NA
TGTGCCAGCAGCCAAGAGGACATCAATGAGCAGTTCTTC
CASSQEDINEQFF
>TRBV6-4|TRBD2|TRBJ2-1|NA
TGTGCCAGCAGTCCAGAGGGACTAGCGGGAGGCGAGCAGTTCTTC
CASSPEGLAGGEQFF